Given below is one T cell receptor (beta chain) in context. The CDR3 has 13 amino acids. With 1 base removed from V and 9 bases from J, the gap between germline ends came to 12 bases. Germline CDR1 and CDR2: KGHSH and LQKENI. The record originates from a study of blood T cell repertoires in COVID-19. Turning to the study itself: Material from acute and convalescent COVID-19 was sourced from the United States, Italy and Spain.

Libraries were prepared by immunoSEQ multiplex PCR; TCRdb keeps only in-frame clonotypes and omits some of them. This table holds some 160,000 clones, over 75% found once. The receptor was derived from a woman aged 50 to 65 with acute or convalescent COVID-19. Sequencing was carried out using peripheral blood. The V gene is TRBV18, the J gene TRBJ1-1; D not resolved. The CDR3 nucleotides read TGTGCCAGCTCACCACTGGAGCGCCAAAAAGCTTTCTTT. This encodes CASSPLERQKAFF.